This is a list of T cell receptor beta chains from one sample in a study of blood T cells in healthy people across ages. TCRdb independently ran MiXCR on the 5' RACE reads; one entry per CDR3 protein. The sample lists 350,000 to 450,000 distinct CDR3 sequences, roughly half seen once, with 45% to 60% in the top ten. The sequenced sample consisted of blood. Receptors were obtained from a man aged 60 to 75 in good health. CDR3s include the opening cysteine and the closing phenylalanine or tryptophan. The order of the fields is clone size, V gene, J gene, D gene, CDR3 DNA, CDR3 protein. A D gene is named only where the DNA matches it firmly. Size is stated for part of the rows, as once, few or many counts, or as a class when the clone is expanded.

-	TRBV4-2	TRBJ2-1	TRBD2	TGTGCCAGCAGCCCCGGGACTAGCGGGAGCGGTGAGCAGTTCTTC	CASSPGTSGSGEQFF
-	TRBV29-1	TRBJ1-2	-	TGCAGCGTTGCGACAGTGAGCGGCTACACCTTC	CSVATVSGYTF
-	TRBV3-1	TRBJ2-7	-	TGTGCCAGCAGCCAATCCCACGGGGCGCAGGGCGAGCAGTACTTC	CASSQSHGAQGEQYF
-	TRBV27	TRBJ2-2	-	TGTGCCAGCAGTCCCCAAAGGTACGGGGAGCTGTTTTTT	CASSPQRYGELFF
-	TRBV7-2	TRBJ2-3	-	TGTGCCAGCAGCTCTCCCGAGTATACGCAGTATTTT	CASSSPEYTQYF
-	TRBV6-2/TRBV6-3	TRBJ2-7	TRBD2	TGTGCCAGCAGGCATACTAGCGGAAGATACGAGCAGTACTTC	CASRHTSGRYEQYF
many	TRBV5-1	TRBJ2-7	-	TGCGCCAGCAGCTTGGATCCGGGTCCCTACGAGCAGTACTTC	CASSLDPGPYEQYF
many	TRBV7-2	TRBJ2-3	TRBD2	TGTGCCAGCAGCTTAGGGCTAGCGGGGAGCATCACAGATACGCAGTATTTT	CASSLGLAGSITDTQYF
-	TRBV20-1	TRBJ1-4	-	TGCAGTGCTAGAGCCGTGGGGCAGGCAACTAATGAAAAACTGTTTTTT	CSARAVGQATNEKLFF
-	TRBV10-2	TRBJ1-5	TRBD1	TGCGCCAGCAGCCTACAGGGGGAGCAGCCCCAGCATTTT	CASSLQGEQPQHF
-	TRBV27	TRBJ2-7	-	TGTGCCAGCAGTCGGGGGACTTACTACGAGCAGTACTTC	CASSRGTYYEQYF
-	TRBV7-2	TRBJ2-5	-	TGTGCCAGCAGCTTAGGGCGGGGGCCTCCCCAAGAGACCCAGTACTTC	CASSLGRGPPQETQYF
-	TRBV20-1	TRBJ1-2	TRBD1	TGCAGTGCTATAGCGCACAAGGTTCAGGGGGGGAACTATGGCTACACCTTC	CSAIAHKVQGGNYGYTF
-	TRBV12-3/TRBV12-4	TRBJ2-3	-	TGTGCCAGCAGTTTACGACAGTTAGGCAGCGATACGCAGTATTTT	CASSLRQLGSDTQYF
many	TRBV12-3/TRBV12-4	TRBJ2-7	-	TGTGCCAGCAGTTTACCGTTGAAAGAGCAGTACTTC	CASSLPLKEQYF
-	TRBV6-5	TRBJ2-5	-	TGTGCCAGCAGTGACGTGTACCAAGAGACCCAGTACTTC	CASSDVYQETQYF
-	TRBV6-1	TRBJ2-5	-	TGTGCCAGCAGTGAAATACAGGGCGAGACCCAGTACTTC	CASSEIQGETQYF
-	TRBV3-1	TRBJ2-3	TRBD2	TGTGCCAGCAGCCAAGGGACTAGCGGGGGGGCCTTAAGCACAGATACGCAGTATTTT	CASSQGTSGGALSTDTQYF
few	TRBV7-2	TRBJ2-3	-	TGTGCCAGCACCCTAATGCGAGGGAGCACAGATACGCAGTATTTT	CASTLMRGSTDTQYF
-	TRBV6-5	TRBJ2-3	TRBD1	TGTGCCAGCAGACAGGGACAGGCTCGGCAGGATACGCAGTATTTT	CASRQGQARQDTQYF
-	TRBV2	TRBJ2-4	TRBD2	TGTGCCAGCAGTGAAAATAGCGGGAGCACAGCCAAAAACATTCAGTACTTC	CASSENSGSTAKNIQYF
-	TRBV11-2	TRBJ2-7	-	TGTGCCAGCAGCTTAGTAGCAGGGACCACCTACGAGCAGTACTTC	CASSLVAGTTYEQYF
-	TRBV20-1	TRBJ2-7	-	TGCAGTGCTAGTTATAACCAGTACTTC	CSASYNQYF